The sequence of this T cell receptor beta chain was determined in a study of shared clonotypes between healthy human individuals. A few counts support this clone. Using immunoSEQ multiplex PCR, the repertoire was profiled, and TCRdb retains in-frame clones only, with some absent. The table has more than 2,000,000 clones, over 85% seen once. The length of the CDR3 is 12 residues. The V and J ends lost 3 bases and 11 bases respectively, with 13 bases between them. From germline, CDR1 is PRHDT and CDR2 FYEKMQ (reference sequence). The V and J genes are TRBV13 and TRBJ1-1; D perhaps matches TRBD1 (5 bases). The TCR originated in a man aged 18-30 years in good health. The sequencing input was naive CD4+ T cells sorted from blood. Described subset: CD45RA+ positively selected. The CDR3 DNA follows: TGTGCCAGCAGCTTTCCTGAGGGGTTGGCTTTCTTT. It translates to CASSFPEGLAFF.